The entry below gives a single T cell receptor beta chain sequence along with its context. As for time point: newly diagnosed GD, antithyroid drugs for less than 3 months. RNA extracted from PBMCs served as the sequencing template. This sample is drawn from a study of regulatory T cells in long-lasting Graves disease. For TCR beta, libraries came from iRepertoire HTBI primers and Arm-PCR of CDR3 regions. A single record per CDR3 protein comes from TCRdb applying MiXCR to the multiplex PCR reads. The sample includes around 480,000 distinct CDR3 sequences, roughly 17% seen only once; the top ten take 9% to 15%. These records were also assigned to another study, of T cells in Graves' hyperthyroidism and ophthalmopathy.

This TCR was recovered from a middle-aged man with Graves disease. Specimen: peripheral blood mononuclear cells (PBMCs), collected at new diagnosis, from a patient treated with antithyroid drugs.

CDR3 protein: CASSLRRDSYGYTF. CDR3 coding DNA: TGTGCCAGCAGCTTACGTCGGGACAGCTATGGCTACACCTTC. The chain joins TRBV12-3 or TRBV12-4 to TRBJ1-2, with 7 bases lining up with TRBD1. The CDR3 is 14 amino acids. The J segment lost 4 bases and the V segment lost 6 bases, leaving 8 bases of the junction unmatched.